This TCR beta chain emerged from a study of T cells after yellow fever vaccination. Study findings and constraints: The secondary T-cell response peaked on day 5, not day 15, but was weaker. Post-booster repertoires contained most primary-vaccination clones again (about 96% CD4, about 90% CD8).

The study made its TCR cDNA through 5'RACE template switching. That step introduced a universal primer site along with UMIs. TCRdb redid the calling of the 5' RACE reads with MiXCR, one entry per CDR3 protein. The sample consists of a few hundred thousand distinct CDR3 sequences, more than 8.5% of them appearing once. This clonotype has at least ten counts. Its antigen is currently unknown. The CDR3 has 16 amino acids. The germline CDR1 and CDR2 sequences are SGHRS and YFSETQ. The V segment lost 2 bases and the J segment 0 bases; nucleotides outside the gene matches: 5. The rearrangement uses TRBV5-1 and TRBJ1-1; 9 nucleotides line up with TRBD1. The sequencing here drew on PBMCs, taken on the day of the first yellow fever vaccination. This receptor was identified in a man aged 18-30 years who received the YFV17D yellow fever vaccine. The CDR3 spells CASSFQGQGMNTEAFF. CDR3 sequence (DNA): TGCGCCAGCAGCTTTCAAGGACAGGGGATGAACACTGAAGCTTTCTTT.